A selection of T cell receptor beta chains follows, all from one sample in a study of blood T cell repertoires in COVID-19. Sequencing used immunoSEQ multiplex PCR; TCRdb keeps in-frame clones, though not all of them. The data contain more than 85,000 clones, 81% of them seen just once; the ten biggest clones take up more than 30%. The sequenced sample consisted of peripheral blood. These receptors were taken from a man older than 75 with acute or convalescent COVID-19. Both conserved end residues are part of each CDR3. A D gene is named only where the DNA matches it firmly. Not all rows give a size; the values are once, few, many and, for expanded clones, a class.

TRBJ1-5,-,-,TRBV19,TGTGCCAGTAGCGGACAGTATAGCAATCAGCCCCAGCATTTT,CASSGQYSNQPQHF
TRBJ1-1,TRBD1,-,TRBV18,TGTGCCAGCTCATCAACCGGGACAGGAGGAGCTGAAGCTTTCTTT,CASSSTGTGGAEAFF
TRBJ1-2,-,few,TRBV28,TGTGCCAGCAGTTTATTGGGACTCGGCGGGCAGGAAAACTATGGCTACACCTTC,CASSLLGLGGQENYGYTF
TRBJ2-2,TRBD1,-,TRBV7-2,TGTGCCAGCAGCTTAGCAACAGGGGTCCCCGGGGAGCTGTTTTTT,CASSLATGVPGELFF
TRBJ2-5,TRBD2,few,TRBV3-1/TRBV3-2,TGTGCCAGCAGAGCCAAACATCCGGGACTCGGGGGGGATCAGTACTTC,CASRAKHPGLGGDQYF
TRBJ1-2,TRBD1,-,TRBV27,TGTGCCAGCAGACGCGCGGGACAGGGGTGGGGCTACACCTTC,CASRRAGQGWGYTF
TRBJ2-3,TRBD2,-,TRBV7-3,TGTGCCAGCAGCGATTTAGCGGGGGACCGCACAGATACGCAGTATTTT,CASSDLAGDRTDTQYF
TRBJ1-4,-,-,TRBV30,TGTGCCTGGAGTGTAATTGTCCGGAGAGGAGAAAAACTGTTTTTT,CAWSVIVRRGEKLFF
TRBJ2-1,-,-,TRBV19,TGTGCCAGTAGCGAACTCCGGGACACCTTCCAGTTCTTC,CASSELRDTFQFF
TRBJ1-5,TRBD1,-,TRBV28,TGTGCCAGCCTTAAACAGGGGGCGAGCAATCAGCCCCAGCATTTT,CASLKQGASNQPQHF
TRBJ1-2,TRBD1,-,TRBV28,TGTGCCAGCAGTTTATCAGGGGGGATTGGCTACACCTTC,CASSLSGGIGYTF
TRBJ1-5,TRBD1,-,TRBV28,TGTGCCAGCAGTCCCAGGGGGCTGAGCAATCAGCCCCAGCATTTT,CASSPRGLSNQPQHF
TRBJ2-5,TRBD2,-,TRBV7-2,TGTGCCAGCAGCTTAGCGGGGGGGGGAGAGACCCAGTACTTC,CASSLAGGGETQYF
TRBJ2-1,TRBD2,-,TRBV10-3,TGTGCCATCAGTTCCACCGAGAGCGGGAGGCGAAGTGAGCAGTTCTTC,CAISSTESGRRSEQFF
TRBJ2-5,-,-,TRBV2,TGTGCCAGCGGGGTTCAGGGTCAAGGAGAGACCCAGTACTTC,CASGVQGQGETQYF
TRBJ1-3,-,-,TRBV28,TGTGCCAGTATTACAGCTTCTCTCTCTGGAAACACCATATATTTT,CASITASLSGNTIYF
TRBJ2-4,TRBD1,-,TRBV6-5,TGTGCCAGCAGTTACTCCAGGGGGGCCAAAAACATTCAGTACTTC,CASSYSRGAKNIQYF
TRBJ2-1,-,-,TRBV9,TGTGCCAGCAGCTCCCAGCCCCGAGGAAACAATGAGCAGTTCTTC,CASSSQPRGNNEQFF
TRBJ2-5,TRBD1,few,TRBV7-8,TGTGCCAGCAGCTTAGCGGGGACAGGGGTGCAGACCCAGTACTTC,CASSLAGTGVQTQYF